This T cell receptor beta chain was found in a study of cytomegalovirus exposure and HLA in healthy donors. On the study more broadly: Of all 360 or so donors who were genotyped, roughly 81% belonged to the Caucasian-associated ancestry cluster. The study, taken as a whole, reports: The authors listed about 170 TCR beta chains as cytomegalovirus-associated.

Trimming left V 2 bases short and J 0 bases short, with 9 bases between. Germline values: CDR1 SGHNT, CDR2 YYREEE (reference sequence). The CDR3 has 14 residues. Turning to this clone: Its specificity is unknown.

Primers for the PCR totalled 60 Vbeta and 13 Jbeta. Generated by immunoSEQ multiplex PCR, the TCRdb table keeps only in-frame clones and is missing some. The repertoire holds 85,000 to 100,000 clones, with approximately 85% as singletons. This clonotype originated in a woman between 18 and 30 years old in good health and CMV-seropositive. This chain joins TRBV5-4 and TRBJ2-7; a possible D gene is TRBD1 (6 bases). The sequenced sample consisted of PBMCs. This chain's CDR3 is CASSLLDSSYEQYF. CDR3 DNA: TGTGCCAGCAGCTTATTGGACAGCTCCTACGAGCAGTACTTC. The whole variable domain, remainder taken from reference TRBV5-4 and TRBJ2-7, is ETGVTQSPTHLIKTRGQQVTLRCSSQSGHNTVSWYQQALGQGPQFIFQYYREEENGRGNFPPRFSGLQFPNYSSELNVNALELDDSALYLCASSLLDSSYEQYFGPGTRLTVT.